The 18 T cell receptor beta chains below all came from one sample that was sequenced in a study of cytomegalovirus exposure and HLA in healthy donors. Primers included in the PCR were 60 Vbeta and 13 Jbeta primers. Only in-frame clones appear in the TCRdb table, and some are missing; sequencing was by immunoSEQ multiplex PCR. The sample holds tens of thousands of clones, under 80% seen once. Sequencing was carried out using PBMCs. The source is a male donor in good health and CMV-seropositive.

The chain couples TRBV4-1 to TRBJ2-7; 11 bases are a match to TRBD2. The CDR3 consists of 15 residues. After removal of 3 bases from V and 2 bases from J, the junction contained 3 bases not matched to a gene. CDR1 is MGHRA, CDR2 YSYEKL, per germline. The CDR3 loop reads CASSHATSGAYEQYF. The CDR3 DNA follows: TGCGCCAGCAGCCACGCGACTAGCGGGGCCTACGAGCAGTACTTC.

The chain links TRBV12-5 to TRBJ1-5, with D possibly TRBD1 on 5 matching bases. The CDR3 sequence is 16 residues long. Germline V lookup: CDR1 LGHNT, CDR2 FRNRAP. V was clipped by 5 bases and J by 5 bases, with 19 bases between them. Here the CDR3 reads CASGLTDSPPYQPQHF. CDR3 nucleotide sequence: TGTGCTAGTGGTCTGACAGACAGTCCCCCTTATCAGCCCCAGCATTTT. The whole variable domain, filled in from reference TRBV12-5 and TRBJ1-5, reads DARVTQTPRHKVTEMGQEVTMRCQPILGHNTVFWYRQTMMQGLELLAYFRNRAPLDDSGMPKDRFSAEMPDATLATLKIQPSEPRDSAVYFCASGLTDSPPYQPQHFGDGTRLSIL.

The chain employs TRBV5-8 and TRBJ1-4; 12 nucleotides agree with TRBD1. The CDR3 is 16 residues long. Germline CDR1 and CDR2: SGHTS and YDEGEE. J gave up 3 bases and V 4 bases, and 4 bases lay outside the gene matches. CDR3 sequence reads: CASSRDRGRSNEKLFF. The CDR3, as DNA: TGTGCCAGCAGCCGGGACAGGGGGCGTTCTAATGAAAAACTGTTTTTT.

The rearrangement joins TRBV10-2 to TRBJ2-1, with D possibly matching TRBD2 (6 bases). This CDR3 spans 16 amino acids. Germline V CDR1 and CDR2: WSHSY, SAAADI. V lost 7 bases, J lost 3 bases, and 19 bases lay in between. CDR3 protein: CASIPDWREFYNEQFF. The CDR3 DNA follows: TGCGCCAGCATTCCCGACTGGCGGGAATTCTACAATGAGCAGTTCTTC.

In its sample, this clone was seen a few times. V and J are TRBV6-1 and TRBJ2-3; the match to TRBD2 covers 11 bases. The germline CDR1 and CDR2 sequences are MNHNS and SASEGT. This CDR3 is built from 15 residues. The V segment lost 5 bases and the J segment 3 bases; nucleotides outside the gene matches: 4. DNA for the CDR3: TGTGCCAGCAGTAGACTAGCGGGGACGACAGATACGCAGTATTTT. It specifies CASSRLAGTTDTQYF.

The chain combines TRBV6-1 with TRBJ2-4, with a weak D call TRBD1 (5 bases). Trimming took 3 bases from V and 0 from J, leaving 18 bases between them. Looked up from germline, CDR1 is MNHNS and CDR2 is SASEGT. The CDR3 consists of 18 residues. CDR3 DNA sequence: TGTGCCAGCAGTGAGATCGGACACAAGGACCTAGCCAAAAACATTCAGTACTTC. Its protein product is CASSEIGHKDLAKNIQYF.

The chain joins TRBV5-1 to TRBJ2-2; 7 bases agree with TRBD2. J lost 6 bases, V lost 0 bases, and 8 bases had no gene match. CDR1 SGHRS and CDR2 YFSETQ come from the germline V gene. This CDR3 has 16 amino acids. The CDR3 nucleotides read TGCGCCAGCAGCTTGGCGGGACTACCCCTGGCCGGGGAGCTGTTTTTT. It translates to CASSLAGLPLAGELFF.

V usage is TRBV5-6 and J usage is TRBJ2-3, with 12 nucleotides matching TRBD2. J gave up 6 bases and V 1 base, and 6 bases lay outside the gene matches. Germline CDR1 and CDR2: SGHDT and YYEEEE. The CDR3 runs to 16 residues. The CDR3 DNA follows: TGTGCCAGCAGCTTGCAACCTAGCGGGGGGGCTGATACGCAGTATTTT. The encoded protein is CASSLQPSGGADTQYF. Combining the CDR3 with reference TRBV5-6 and TRBJ2-3 gives the whole variable domain DAGVTQSPTHLIKTRGQQVTLRCSPKSGHDTVSWYQQALGQGPQFIFQYYEEEERQRGNFPDRFSGHQFPNYSSELNVNALLLGDSALYLCASSLQPSGGADTQYFGPGTRLTVL.

This chain connects TRBV13 to TRBJ1-1, with 8 bases matching TRBD1. The CDR3 totals 15 residues. V shed 5 bases, J shed 2 bases, and the junction held 7 bases outside the gene matches. In germline, CDR1 is PRHDT, CDR2 FYEKMQ (reference sequence). The CDR3 nucleotides read TGTGCCAGCAGCCCCAGACAGGGGACAAACACTGAAGCTTTCTTT. Protein sequence: CASSPRQGTNTEAFF.

The V call is TRBV19, the J call TRBJ2-7; TRBD1 matches at 8 bases. The junction had 8 bases not matched to a gene; V was cut back by 3 bases and J by 4 bases. CDR1 LNHDA and CDR2 SQIVND come from the germline V gene (reference sequence). The CDR3 is made up of 15 amino acids. The CDR3 nucleotides are TGTGCCAGTAGTATCGGTCCGGGACAGGTTTACGAGCAGTACTTC. This sequence encodes CASSIGPGQVYEQYF.

V gene TRBV4-2 combines with J gene TRBJ2-5; possibly TRBD2 for D (5 bases). The V and J ends lost 0 bases and 0 bases respectively, with 8 bases between them. The CDR3 contains 15 residues. Germline V CDR1 and CDR2: LGHNA, YNFKEQ. The CDR3 is CASSQEPGNQETQYF. The CDR3, as DNA: TGTGCCAGCAGCCAAGAACCGGGGAACCAAGAGACCCAGTACTTC.

The CDR3 reads CATRAGATDTQYF. CDR3 sequence (DNA): TGTGCCACCAGGGCGGGGGCCACAGATACGCAGTATTTT. The chain has TRBV15 and TRBJ2-3; TRBD2 might be the D (7 bases). With 6 bases removed from V and 2 bases from J, the gap between germline ends came to 9 bases. This CDR3 has 13 residues. From germline, CDR1 is LNHNV and CDR2 YYDKDF (reference sequence).

The chain recombines TRBV6-5 with TRBJ2-2; maybe TRBD1 (6 bases). The V end was cut by 4 bases, the J end by 7 bases, with 16 bases between. CDR3 length equals 15 residues. Germline V gene data show CDR1 as MNHEY and CDR2 as SVGAGI. The chain's CDR3 is CASSFTGLRGGELFF. CDR3 nucleotide sequence: TGTGCCAGCAGTTTCACGGGCCTCAGGGGCGGGGAGCTGTTTTTT.

This chain joins TRBV28 and TRBJ2-4, with 8 nucleotides matching TRBD1. The CDR3 runs to 14 residues. Germline V gene sequence: CDR1 MDHEN, CDR2 SYDVKM. The J segment lost 7 bases and the V segment lost 5 bases, leaving 7 bases of the junction unmatched. The CDR3 sequence: CASSPRTGKNIQYF. For the CDR3, the DNA is TGTGCCAGCAGTCCCCGGACAGGGAAGAACATTCAGTACTTC. Looking up the rest from reference TRBV28 and TRBJ2-4 gives the full variable domain: DVKVTQSSRYLVKRTGEKVFLECVQDMDHENMFWYRQDPGLGLRLIYFSYDVKMKEKGDIPEGYSVSREKKERFSLILESASTNQTSMYLCASSPRTGKNIQYFGAGTRLSVL.

V usage is TRBV5-8 and J usage is TRBJ1-1, with D uncertain. The CDR3 has 12 residues. Germline values: CDR1 SGHTS, CDR2 YDEGEE. Trimming left V 4 bases short and J 6 bases short, with 10 bases between. The CDR3 DNA sequence: TGTGCCAGCAGCCTCACCTATGCTGAAGCTTTCTTT. Amino acids: CASSLTYAEAFF.

This sequence joins TRBV6-5 and TRBJ1-2; 9 positions agree with TRBD1. Germline trimming cut 6 bases from V and 4 bases from J; bases unmatched to any gene: 3. CDR1 is MNHEY and CDR2 is SVGAGI in the germline V gene. The CDR3 runs to 13 residues. In DNA, the CDR3 is TGTGCCAGCAGGGCGGACAGGGGCTATGGCTACACCTTC. Its protein is CASRADRGYGYTF.

This clone occurred once. The V call is TRBV6-5, the J call TRBJ1-5; the D gene is possibly TRBD1 (6 bases). CDR1 and CDR2 (germline): MNHEY, SVGAGI. The CDR3 is 13 amino acids. V was shortened by 4 bases and J by 7 bases, with 11 bases between the two germline ends. In DNA, the CDR3 is TGTGCCAGCAGTTCAAGGGGGGGACAGCCCCAGCATTTT. Amino acid sequence: CASSSRGGQPQHF.

The CDR3 DNA follows: TGTGCCAGCAGGCCGCAGGGGAACTATGGCTACACCTTC. The encoded protein is CASRPQGNYGYTF. The genes are TRBV6-5 and TRBJ1-2; possible D gene TRBD1, 6 bases. The germline V gene has CDR1 MNHEY and CDR2 SVGAGI. V was trimmed by 6 bases and J by 2 bases, leaving 10 bases between them. The CDR3 is 13 amino acids.